Following are 32 T cell receptor beta chains from one sample sequenced in a study of response to subunit inactivated influenza vaccine. TCRdb reanalysed the RT-PCR reads using MiXCR and keeps one entry per CDR3 protein. The table shows fewer than 650,000 distinct CDR3 sequences, with roughly 13% occurring only once. The source was PBMCs from blood, collected roughly 48 days after vaccination. The source is a man aged 50 or older who received an inactivated influenza vaccine.

This clonotype was seen repeatedly, ten times or more. This chain uses TRBV7-2 with TRBJ2-1; TRBD1 or TRBD2 may be the D gene (5 bases each). Trimming stripped 1 base from V and 14 bases from J, with 12 bases between. The germline CDR1 and CDR2 sequences are SGHTA and FQGNSA. The CDR3 runs 12 residues. The CDR3 sequence is CASSLVATQEFF. CDR3 coding DNA: TGTGCCAGCAGCTTAGTAGCGACACAGGAGTTCTTC.

This clonotype was observed a few times. This chain joins TRBV6-2 or TRBV6-3 and TRBJ2-7; D is possibly TRBD2 (5 bases). Germline CDR1 is MNHEY and CDR2 is SVGEGT. The germline V and J ends were trimmed by 7 bases and 3 bases, with 19 bases remaining between them. This CDR3 is built from 15 residues. The CDR3 reads CASIHTGKDYYEQYF. The CDR3 coding sequence is TGTGCCAGCATCCATACCGGGAAAGACTACTACGAGCAGTACTTC.

Worth noting for this clonotype: Its ends do not fully match the called genes, so a read error is possible. V is TRBV7-2 and J is TRBJ2-3; 14 bases align to TRBD2. Germline V gives CDR1 SGHTA, CDR2 FQGNSA. The CDR3 is 15 residues long. CDR3 region: CANSPRTSGRDTQYF. The DNA for the CDR3 is TGTGCCAACAGCCCCCGGACTAGCGGGAGGGATACGCAGTATTTT.

This clonotype was seen a few times. V and J are TRBV5-1 and TRBJ1-5; D is uncertain. Germline V lookup: CDR1 SGHRS, CDR2 YFSETQ. V was shortened by 0 bases and J by 5 bases, with 6 bases between the two germline ends. The CDR3 is 13 amino acids. CDR3 residues: CASSLDSDQPQHF. The CDR3 coding sequence is TGCGCCAGCAGCTTGGATTCAGATCAGCCCCAGCATTTT.

This clonotype occurred many times. The V gene is TRBV19, the J gene TRBJ1-1, with 8 bases aligning to TRBD1. V was pared by 2 bases and J by 7 bases, with 3 bases of the junction left unmatched. CDR1 is LNHDA and CDR2 is SQIVND in the germline V gene (reference sequence). This CDR3 region has 13 residues. The CDR3: CASSIQGAGEAFF. The CDR3 DNA follows: TGTGCCAGTAGTATACAGGGGGCAGGTGAAGCTTTCTTT.

CDR3 protein: CASSAVRGRGSNQPQHF. The CDR3 DNA sequence: TGTGCCAGCAGTGCCGTCCGGGGGCGCGGAAGCAATCAGCCCCAGCATTTT. The rearrangement links TRBV28 to TRBJ1-5; D possibly corresponds to TRBD1 (6 bases). This CDR3 has 17 amino acids. Trimming pared 5 bases from V and 1 base from J, leaving 18 bases between. CDR1 and CDR2 from the germline V gene are MDHEN and SYDVKM.

The chain has TRBV5-1 and TRBJ1-1; no clear D gene. The germline V gene encodes CDR1 SGHRS and CDR2 YFSETQ. This CDR3 has 15 residues. V lost 0 bases, J lost 1 base, and 10 bases lay in between. The DNA for the CDR3 is TGCGCCAGCAGCTTGGTTGCGGCGGCGAACACTGAAGCTTTCTTT. Encoded protein: CASSLVAAANTEAFF.

This chain connects TRBV5-1 to TRBJ2-3; D call uncertain. The CDR3 extends over 15 amino acids. Trimming took off 1 base at V and 4 bases at J, with 13 bases between the two ends. Germline assignment: CDR1 SGHRS and CDR2 YFSETQ. This chain's CDR3 is CASSLIGATPDTQYF. The CDR3 DNA is TGCGCCAGCAGCTTGATCGGCGCGACTCCAGATACGCAGTATTTT. The variable domain in full, with the rest retrieved from reference TRBV5-1 and TRBJ2-3, is KAGVTQTPRYLIKTRGQQVTLSCSPISGHRSVSWYQQTPGQGLQFLFEYFSETQRNKGNFPGRFSGRQFSNSRSEMNVSTLELGDSALYLCASSLIGATPDTQYFGPGTRLTVL.

This clonotype occurred a few times. V and J are TRBV11-2 and TRBJ2-7; the D gene could be TRBD1 or TRBD2 (5 bases each). This CDR3 has 15 residues. V was trimmed by 4 bases and J by 0 bases, leaving 13 bases between them. Looked up from germline, CDR1 is SGHAT and CDR2 is FQNNGV. CDR3 coding DNA: TGTGCCAGCAGCTCTGGGACGCGTCTCTCCTACGAGCAGTACTTC. Amino acids: CASSSGTRLSYEQYF. Filled out from reference TRBV11-2 and TRBJ2-7, the complete variable domain reads EAGVAQSPRYKIIEKRQSVAFWCNPISGHATLYWYQQILGQGPKLLIQFQNNGVVDDSQLPKDRFSAERLKGVDSTLKIQPAKLEDSAVYLCASSSGTRLSYEQYFGPGTRLTVT.

At least ten counts were recorded for this clonotype. V gene TRBV29-1 combines with J gene TRBJ2-7, with D perhaps being TRBD1 or TRBD2 (5 bases each). CDR3 size: 14 residues. The V end lost 2 bases, the J end lost 4 bases, and 15 bases lay between the germline ends. Germline values: CDR1 SQVTM, CDR2 ANQGSEA. The CDR3 region is CSVESPQGPYEQYF. CDR3 in DNA: TGCAGCGTTGAATCCCCGCAGGGACCATACGAGCAGTACTTC.

This clonotype turned up a few times. This rearrangement joins TRBV20-1 to TRBJ2-3; TRBD2 might be the D (5 bases). V lost 8 bases and J 0 bases, leaving 15 bases between the germline ends. This CDR3 contains 14 residues. Germline V gene lookup returns CDR1 DFQATT and CDR2 SNEGSKA (reference sequence). CDR3 sequence reads: CSPKLATSTDTQYF. The CDR3 coding sequence is TGCAGTCCCAAGCTAGCCACCAGCACAGATACGCAGTATTTT.

This clonotype appeared a few times. The chain uses TRBV10-3 and TRBJ2-3; a possible D gene is TRBD2 (5 bases). V dropped 3 bases and J dropped 5 bases, with 18 bases sitting between them. CDR3 length equals 16 residues. Germline values: CDR1 ENHRY, CDR2 SYGVKD. CDR3 in amino acids: CAISDSTIFDEDTQYF. In nucleotides, the CDR3 is TGTGCCATCAGTGACTCGACTATATTCGATGAAGATACGCAGTATTTT.

This clonotype came up a few times. The chain combines TRBV14 with TRBJ2-2; D is perhaps TRBD1 or TRBD2 (5 bases each). V was cut by 3 bases and J by 5 bases, with 13 bases left in between. CDR1 SGHDN and CDR2 FVKESK come from the germline V gene. The CDR3 is 15 residues long. The CDR3 loop reads CASSQDTRLTGELFF. In DNA, the CDR3 is TGTGCCAGCAGCCAGGACACTAGACTAACCGGGGAGCTGTTTTTT.

This clonotype was observed many times. The chain has TRBV12-3 or TRBV12-4 and TRBJ2-7; no clear D. CDR3 length: 12 amino acids. Trimming took 3 bases from V and 4 from J, leaving 7 bases between them. Here the CDR3 reads CASSFVDYEQYF. In nucleotides, the CDR3 is TGTGCCAGCAGTTTTGTTGATTACGAGCAGTACTTC.

This CDR3 reads CASSQFYPPDTQYF. CDR3 sequence (DNA): TGTGCCAGCAGCCAATTTTACCCGCCAGATACGCAGTATTTT. The chain joins TRBV3-1 to TRBJ2-3, with unresolved D. V was cut by 2 bases and J by 4 bases, with 10 bases left in between. The CDR3 totals 14 residues. Germline V lookup: CDR1 LGHDT, CDR2 YNNKEL (reference sequence).

This clonotype was seen many times. The J gene is TRBJ2-1, the V gene TRBV20-1; 7 bases map to TRBD2. V dropped 6 bases and J dropped 2; count of bases not matched to a gene: 7. This CDR3 comprises 14 residues. Looked up from germline, CDR1 is DFQATT and CDR2 is SNEGSKA (reference sequence). CDR3 region: CSAASGVPYNEQFF. Here the CDR3 DNA reads TGCAGTGCGGCTAGCGGTGTTCCCTACAATGAGCAGTTCTTC.

The CDR3 loop is CASSYEKRLAGAVQETQYF. The CDR3 DNA is TGTGCCAGCAGTTACGAGAAGCGTCTAGCGGGGGCCGTACAAGAGACCCAGTACTTC. The chain recombines TRBV6-2 or TRBV6-3 with TRBJ2-5; 10 nucleotides line up with TRBD2. J gave up 2 bases and V 2 bases, and 14 bases lay outside the gene matches. The CDR3 runs to 19 residues. The germline CDR1 and CDR2 sequences are MNHEY and SVGEGT.

V and J are TRBV4-3 and TRBJ2-2, with D maybe TRBD2 (5 bases). The CDR3 spans 18 residues. V shed 0 bases and J shed 0 bases, with 14 bases lying between them. Germline values: CDR1 LGHNA, CDR2 YSLEER. This CDR3 reads CASSQETMYHANTGELFF. The CDR3 bases are TGCGCCAGCAGCCAAGAGACTATGTACCACGCGAACACCGGGGAGCTGTTTTTT.

This clonotype turned up a few times. The genes are TRBV15 and TRBJ2-7; a possible D gene is TRBD1 (5 bases). The CDR3 sequence is 15 residues long. Trimming took off 0 bases at V and 2 bases at J, with 11 bases between the two ends. Germline V lookup: CDR1 LNHNV, CDR2 YYDKDF (reference sequence). CDR3: CATSRDPGLTYEQYF. CDR3 sequence (DNA): TGTGCCACCAGCAGAGACCCAGGGTTGACCTACGAGCAGTACTTC. Drawing the rest from reference TRBV15 and TRBJ2-7, the complete variable domain is DAMVIQNPRYQVTQFGKPVTLSCSQTLNHNVMYWYQQKSSQAPKLLFHYYDKDFNNEADTPDNFQSRRPNTSFCFLDIRSPGLGDTAMYLCATSRDPGLTYEQYFGPGTRLTVT.

The chain uses TRBV6-2 or TRBV6-3 and TRBJ2-3, with TRBD1 identical over 7 bases. CDR3 size: 15 residues. V dropped 6 bases and J dropped 9; count of bases not matched to a gene: 15. Germline V gene lookup returns CDR1 MNHEY and CDR2 SVGEGT. CDR3 sequence (DNA): TGTGCCAGCAGCTTCAAAGGGACAGCAATGTCCACGCAGTATTTT. Amino acid sequence: CASSFKGTAMSTQYF.

This clonotype was detected ten times or more. The J gene is TRBJ2-5, the V gene TRBV6-1; TRBD2 agrees at 7 bases. Trimming took 5 bases from V and 0 from J; bases not matched to a gene: 3. CDR1 is MNHNS, CDR2 SASEGT, per germline. This CDR3 has 14 residues. The CDR3 loop is CASSPRGDQETQYF. The CDR3 coding sequence is TGTGCCAGCAGTCCCCGGGGGGACCAAGAGACCCAGTACTTC.

This chain uses TRBV24-1 with TRBJ2-1, with a weak D call TRBD2 (6 bases). Germline lookup yields CDR1 KGHDR and CDR2 SFDVKD. Trimming shortened V by 2 bases and J by 0 bases, and 13 bases separated the two germline ends. The CDR3 spans 17 residues. CDR3 sequence reads: CATSDSGTPSSYNEQFF. The CDR3 DNA sequence: TGTGCCACCAGTGATTCCGGGACTCCGAGCTCCTACAATGAGCAGTTCTTC.

The rearrangement uses TRBV12-3 or TRBV12-4 and TRBJ2-1; D unresolved. The CDR3 totals 13 residues. V lost 5 bases and J lost 7, with 12 bases in between. The CDR3 nucleotides are TGTGCCAGCAGTCTCATGACATCGAATGAGCAGTTCTTC. Amino acids: CASSLMTSNEQFF.

This clonotype was counted only a few times. The chain recombines TRBV11-1 with TRBJ2-6; D is ambiguous. The germline V gene has CDR1 SGHAT and CDR2 FQDESV (reference sequence). Trimming cost V 4 bases and J 1 base, with 17 bases left between them. The CDR3 covers 18 residues. The CDR3, as DNA: TGTGCCAGCAGCTCCCTCAGGTGGGGATCGTCTGGGGCCAACGTCCTGACTTTC. This codes for CASSSLRWGSSGANVLTF. The whole variable domain, remainder taken from reference TRBV11-1 and TRBJ2-6, is EAEVAQSPRYKITEKSQAVAFWCDPISGHATLYWYRQILGQGPELLVQFQDESVVDDSQLPKDRFSAERLKGVDSTLKIQPAELGDSAMYLCASSSLRWGSSGANVLTFGAGSRLTVL.

The rearrangement joins TRBV5-6 to TRBJ1-2; D is unresolved. The length of the CDR3 is 13 residues. Per germline, CDR1 SGHDT and CDR2 YYEEEE. V was cut by 2 bases and J by 6 bases, with 11 bases left in between. The CDR3 sequence: CASSFGQQDGYTF. DNA for the CDR3: TGTGCCAGCAGCTTCGGGCAGCAAGATGGCTACACCTTC.

This clonotype was observed at least ten times. V gene TRBV20-1 combines with J gene TRBJ2-7; TRBD1 is a possible D gene (6 bases). CDR1 and CDR2 from the germline V gene are DFQATT and SNEGSKA (reference sequence). Trimming left V 0 bases short and J 3 bases short, with 12 bases between. This CDR3 region has 14 residues. The CDR3 bases are TGCAGTGCTAGAGAACCAGGGGTTGGCTACGAGCAGTACTTC. This sequence encodes CSAREPGVGYEQYF.

The chain has TRBV13 and TRBJ2-2; the D gene is possibly TRBD2 (5 bases). Germline CDR1 PRHDT, CDR2 FYEKMQ (reference sequence). This CDR3 comprises 14 residues. V was cut by 5 bases and J by 6 bases, with 13 bases left in between. CDR3 sequence (DNA): TGTGCCAGCAGCCCACAACTAGGATCCGGGGAGCTGTTTTTT. This codes for CASSPQLGSGELFF.

At least ten counts were recorded for this clonotype. V gene TRBV5-1 combines with J gene TRBJ2-5, with 7 bases aligning to TRBD1. The trim removed 2 bases at V and 1 base at J, leaving 2 bases unmatched. CDR3 length: 14 residues. CDR1 and CDR2 (germline): SGHRS, YFSETQ. Written as DNA, the CDR3 is TGCGCCAGCAGCTTCGGGACAGCCCAAGAGACCCAGTACTTC. The encoded protein is CASSFGTAQETQYF.

The chain carries TRBV6-2 or TRBV6-3 and TRBJ2-3, with D possibly matching TRBD2 (6 bases). The CDR3 totals 16 residues. The germline V and J ends were trimmed by 6 bases and 0 bases, with 16 bases remaining between them. CDR1 and CDR2 from the germline V gene are MNHEY and SVGEGT. The CDR3 nucleotides are TGTGCCAGCAGCAGCGGGTGGGCTTCTAGCACAGATACGCAGTATTTT. Its protein product is CASSSGWASSTDTQYF.

The chain carries TRBV9 and TRBJ2-3; tentatively, D is TRBD2 (7 bases). This CDR3 is built from 15 residues. V was shortened by 0 bases and J by 4 bases, with 12 bases between the two germline ends. CDR1 is SGDLS, CDR2 YYNGEE, per germline. The CDR3, as DNA: TGTGCCAGCAGCGTAGGTGGGGGGGCCGCAGATACGCAGTATTTT. Translated, it gives CASSVGGGAADTQYF. Filled out from reference TRBV9 and TRBJ2-3, the complete variable domain reads DSGVTQTPKHLITATGQRVTLRCSPRSGDLSVYWYQQSLDQGLQFLIQYYNGEERAKGNILERFSAQQFPDLHSELNLSSLELGDSALYFCASSVGGGAADTQYFGPGTRLTVL.

This clonotype was detected ten times or more. The J gene is TRBJ2-1, the V gene TRBV9, with a possible D match to TRBD2 (5 bases). CDR1 and CDR2 (germline): SGDLS, YYNGEE. This CDR3 has 16 amino acids. Trimming shortened V by 0 bases and J by 0 bases, and 10 bases separated the two germline ends. The CDR3 protein is CASSVAGMSSYNEQFF. The CDR3 region has the DNA TGTGCCAGCAGCGTAGCCGGGATGAGCTCCTACAATGAGCAGTTCTTC.

This clonotype was seen a handful of times. The chain combines TRBV11-2 with TRBJ1-6; maybe TRBD1 (6 bases). The germline V gene has CDR1 SGHAT and CDR2 FQNNGV. The CDR3 is 19 amino acids. V dropped 4 bases and J dropped 2 bases, with 21 bases sitting between them. CDR3 residues: CASSYTGQIGVPYNSPLHF. In nucleotides, the CDR3 is TGTGCCAGCAGCTACACCGGACAGATAGGGGTCCCCTATAATTCACCCCTCCACTTT.